This T cell receptor (beta chain) derives from a study of blood T cells in healthy people across ages (dated by TCRdb to between 2014 and 2017). Turning to the overall study: In model experiments, roughly one uniquely barcoded TCR beta cDNA molecule per two T cells was captured by template switching. Age-related changes in TCR beta repertoire diversity were measured in the study by deep sequencing normalized with unique cDNA molecular identifiers. Four age groups were formed from the donors: young (average around 15 years), middle-aged (approximately 39), aged (roughly 58) and long-lived (roughly 81). Two additional independent replicas of 1 million unique cDNA reads from the same blood draw were analyzed for two donors (one aged 18 to 29 and one aged 80 or older).

The roughly 37 donors, aged about 6 to 95 years, were systemically healthy Caucasian individuals from Russia. Each donor gave about 9.2 milliliters of peripheral blood, drawn into EDTA-treated Vacutainer tubes. Ficoll-Paque density-gradient centrifugation was used to isolate PBMCs, with at least 7 million per sample. Total RNA was extracted from PBMCs with Trizol reagent, with at least 5 micrograms obtained per sample. Naive CD45RAhigh/CD27high T cell percentages were measured by flow cytometry on a PBMC aliquot from every donor. CDR1 SGHTA and CDR2 FQGNSA were looked up in the germline V gene. V is cut by 2 bases and J by 6 bases, and the space between the germline ends is 16 bases. Spanning cysteine to phenylalanine, the CDR3 consists of 16 amino acids. Of the read, only the CDR3 DNA is kept; its 48 bases are in frame from base 1. The receptor library was made with 5' RACE. Data came from an Illumina HiSeq 2500. The second PCR ran for roughly 6 to 11 cycles and used a J-beta primer mix along with a sample-barcoded 5' primer. Each TCR beta cDNA molecule received a unique molecular identifier from a template-switch 5' adaptor carrying 12 random nucleotides. Each sample yielded at least 3 million CDR3-containing paired-end reads. First-strand cDNA synthesis was performed from all RNA using the Mint cDNA synthesis kit, with priming by a TRBC-specific oligonucleotide. Following uracil-DNA glycosylase treatment, a first 18-cycle PCR with universal primers M1SS and BC2_uni_R was performed on all cDNA. Processing in the source paper ran as follows. Each sample was normalized by randomly selecting 1 million high-quality reads, each carrying a distinct molecular identifier. Reads with shared molecular identifiers were discarded instead of being binned into consensus sequences. MiTCR, run with a Q25 quality threshold and the strictest error-elimination algorithm, handled CDR3 identification, clonotype clustering and error correction. Lower-bound total TCR beta diversity was estimated with a nonparametric unseen species model using Euler transformation. TCRdb reworked the public reads: Q25 trimming with fastp, MiXCR clone assembly, productive beta chains retained. When rows share a CDR3 protein, they turn into one entry using the most common DNA and genes. The V and J calls were not made by the authors but by TCRdb's processing. This sample is represented by approximately 490,000 distinct CDR3 sequences; about 25% of them were singletons. 7.5% to 9% of the sample goes to the ten largest clones.

Beyond this particular receptor, the publication reports: Observed TCR beta diversity per million T cells fell roughly linearly with age, and a significant reduction was already apparent by age roughly 40. There was a strong correlation between observed TCR beta diversity and the percentage of naive T cells measured by flow cytometry. Compared with the aged group, the long-lived group had more naive CD4+ T cells, fewer expanded clones and increased TCR diversity, suggesting age selection. Estimates of total diversity based on one million sequenced T cells were regarded as lower bounds and as underestimates. Conclusive comparison of naive and antigen-experienced compartments was prevented by the profiling of bulk unsorted PBMCs. Because the CMV infection status of the donors was unknown, age-related changes in expanded clonotypes may potentially have been confounded.

This clonotype was seen a few times. Its antigen remains undetermined. No quality values exist for individual bases; no much larger clone is one base distant. In addition, the sample was reused for a study of T cells of mothers and their children. In that second paper, the authors write: Donors were nine systemically healthy Caucasian individuals: three mothers and their six children. cDNA synthesis used all of the extracted RNA, with roughly 1.5 ug of RNA in each 15 ul reaction. Sample barcodes and 2-4 random nucleotides were added via the M1S primer in the second PCR. Over 9.5 million TCR beta CDR3 reads came from each mother, compared with 2.5 million to 3.5 million reads from each child. Thymic selection similarly shapes TCR recombination output in related and unrelated pairs, with minor effect from inherited differences. Related mother-child pairs always showed normalized repertoire overlap that was slightly higher than in unrelated mother-child pairs, though the difference was never significant. No persistent microchimeric T cell clones were detected, at a sensitivity of 90 to 100 clones per million clonotypes. In the study, deep NGS was used to compare the TCR beta repertoires of mothers and children, and features distinguishing related mother-child pairs from unrelated individuals were sought. The mean age was roughly 44 +/- 4 years for the mothers and roughly 10 +/- 4 years for the children. After adapter ligation with NEBNext reagents, the libraries were sequenced on Illumina HiSeq 2000 with 100+100 nt paired-end reads. To avoid cross-contamination, the mother libraries and the child libraries were prepared a month apart and sequenced in separate runs. For each donor, somewhere between about 500,000 and 2,300,000 distinct TCR beta clonotypes were identified. Naive TCR beta clonotypes were estimated from low-frequency clonotypes matched to each donor's FACS-determined naive share, without sorting.

Sequencing was done on a sample of blood. The receptor was derived from a boy younger than 18 in good health. The chain links TRBV7-2 with TRBJ2-2; a tentative D call is TRBD2 (5 bases match). This receptor has the CDR3 CASSLMARGSPGELFF. The nucleotide sequence is TGTGCCAGCAGCTTAATGGCTCGAGGGAGTCCCGGGGAGCTGTTTTTT.